This T cell receptor beta chain was sequenced in a study of control samples from healthy donors and cancer patients. This clone has just one count. Sequencing was performed with immunoSEQ multiplex PCR; in TCRdb, only in-frame clones are kept and a portion is missing. The sample contains about 130,000 clones, approximately 90% of which appear only once. In germline, CDR1 is SQVTM, CDR2 ANQGSEA. Trimming pared 7 bases from V and 3 bases from J, leaving 16 bases between. The CDR3 is made up of 14 amino acids. The chain uses TRBV29-1 and TRBJ2-1; D is possibly TRBD2 (5 bases). The sequenced sample was blood. The TCR comes from a man between 45 and 60 years old in good health. DNA for the CDR3: TGCAGCGCCCATGGGAGCGGTTACTACAATGAGCAGTTCTTC. It yields the protein CSAHGSGYYNEQFF.